This is a list of T cell receptor beta chains from one sample in a study of blood T cell repertoires in COVID-19. Sequenced by immunoSEQ multiplex PCR; TCRdb stores in-frame clones only, minus some. The sample lists 450,000 or so clones, 70% to 90% occurring once. The sample consisted of peripheral blood. The source of these receptors is a man between 18 and 29 years old with COVID-19, enrolled during active disease. CDR3s include the opening cysteine and the closing phenylalanine or tryptophan. D genes are given only for firm matches. Not every row has a clone size; where given, it reads once, few, many or a size class.

j_call | clone_size | v_call | d_call | cdr3_nt | cdr3_aa
TRBJ2-1 | once | TRBV7-6 | TRBD2 | TGTGCCAGCAGGCCGGGGGGATCAAATGAGCAGTTCTTC | CASRPGGSNEQFF
TRBJ2-7 | . | TRBV29-1 | . | TGCAGCGCTAAGGTGGCTCAGGGGGGAGACTACGAGCAGTACTTC | CSAKVAQGGDYEQYF
TRBJ2-2 | . | TRBV7-6 | . | TGTGCCAGCAGCTGGGCCATCACTCTAAACACCGGGGAGCTGTTTTTT | CASSWAITLNTGELFF
TRBJ1-4 | . | TRBV29-1 | . | TGCAGCGCGGAAATACAGGGTAATGAAAAACTGTTTTTT | CSAEIQGNEKLFF
TRBJ2-7 | . | TRBV18 | . | TGTGCCAGCTCACCAAGGGACATTTACGAGCAGTACTTC | CASSPRDIYEQYF
TRBJ2-1 | . | TRBV13 | . | TGTGCCAGCAGCCGAAGTCGGAATGAGCAGTTCTTC | CASSRSRNEQFF
TRBJ2-7 | . | TRBV6-5 | TRBD1 | TGTGCCAGTGGTCCGGGACAGGGAAAGGAGCAGTACTTC | CASGPGQGKEQYF
TRBJ2-2 | . | TRBV2 | . | TGTGCCAGCAGGAGGGGGACAACGAACACCGGGGAGCTGTTTTTT | CASRRGTTNTGELFF
TRBJ2-3 | . | TRBV7-2 | TRBD2 | TGTGCCAGCAGCCGGACTAGCGGACGCACAGATACGCAGTATTTT | CASSRTSGRTDTQYF
TRBJ2-3 | . | TRBV2 | TRBD2 | TGTGCCAGCAGTGAAGATGGCGGGGGGTACACAGATACGCAGTATTTT | CASSEDGGGYTDTQYF
TRBJ1-3 | . | TRBV19 | . | TGTGCCAGTAAGCAGGGGATCTCTGGAAACACCATATATTTT | CASKQGISGNTIYF
TRBJ1-6 | few | TRBV6-5 | TRBD1 | TGTGCCAGCACCTCGACAGGGGTAACTTCACCCCTCCACTTT | CASTSTGVTSPLHF
TRBJ1-6 | . | TRBV13 | . | TGTGCCAGCAGTCCCGGGAGGGTTTGGTCACCCCTCCACTTT | CASSPGRVWSPLHF
TRBJ2-7 | . | TRBV28 | . | TGTGCCAGCTGCCCGCGGCCCACCCACGAGCAGTACTTC | CASCPRPTHEQYF
TRBJ2-4 | . | TRBV11-2 | . | TGTGCCAGCAGCTTAGGGATGGGGGGAGACATTCAGTACTTC | CASSLGMGGDIQYF
TRBJ2-7 | . | TRBV3-1/TRBV3-2 | . | TGTGCCAGCAGCCAAGCGCCGGGTAGCGACTACGAGCAGTACTTC | CASSQAPGSDYEQYF
TRBJ2-7 | . | TRBV5-6 | . | TGTGCCAGCAGCTCCGGGAGTTGGACGGACTCCTACGAGCAGTACTTC | CASSSGSWTDSYEQYF
TRBJ2-7 | . | TRBV5-6 | TRBD2 | TGTGCCAGCAGCGGAGCGGGAGGCGAGCAGTACTTC | CASSGAGGEQYF
TRBJ2-3 | . | TRBV5-4 | TRBD2 | TGTGCCAGCAGGGCCCAGCGGGGGGCCCCAGATACGCAGTATTTT | CASRAQRGAPDTQYF
TRBJ2-3 | . | TRBV3-1/TRBV3-2 | TRBD2 | TGTGCCAGCAGCCAAGATAGGTTGCTAGCGGGAGCAGATACGCAGTATTTT | CASSQDRLLAGADTQYF
TRBJ1-1 | . | TRBV7-6 | . | TGTGCCAGCAGCTTTAAAGCCGAGGCTGGGAACACTGAAGCTTTCTTT | CASSFKAEAGNTEAFF
TRBJ2-7 | few | TRBV6-5 | TRBD2 | TGTGCCAGCAGACCCGGGACTAGCGGCCCCTACGAGCAGTACTTC | CASRPGTSGPYEQYF
TRBJ2-3 | . | TRBV5-1 | TRBD2 | TGCGCCAGCAGCTTGGGCGGGAGATCCCCCGATACGCAGTATTTT | CASSLGGRSPDTQYF
TRBJ1-2 | . | TRBV19 | TRBD1 | TGTGCCAGCCAGACAGGGGCGCTTGGCTACACCTTC | CASQTGALGYTF
TRBJ1-6 | . | TRBV7-6 | . | TGTGCCAGCACCGCCACCCAGGGGTCAGGGTCACCCCTCCACTTT | CASTATQGSGSPLHF
TRBJ2-2 | . | TRBV10-3 | TRBD1 | TGTGCCATCAGTGACCCGTACAGGGGGCGTACCACCGGGGAGCTGTTTTTT | CAISDPYRGRTTGELFF
TRBJ2-1 | . | TRBV10-3 | TRBD1 | TGTGCCATCAGTGAGTACTTTGGGGGACAGGAGGACTACAATGAGCAGTTCTTC | CAISEYFGGQEDYNEQFF
TRBJ2-3 | . | TRBV1 | . | TGCACCAGCAGCCAAAGGCTAGTCGACACAGATACGCAGTATTTT | CTSSQRLVDTDTQYF
TRBJ2-7 | . | TRBV6-5 | TRBD1 | TGTGCCAGCAGACCGGGACAGGGGAACTACGAGCAGTACTTC | CASRPGQGNYEQYF
TRBJ2-7 | . | TRBV10-3 | TRBD1 | TGTGCCATCAGGGGACAGGATGGGAACGAGCAGTACTTC | CAIRGQDGNEQYF
TRBJ1-2 | . | TRBV19 | . | TGTGCCAGTAGTATAAGGGCAGGGGCCGGGGATGGCTACACCTTC | CASSIRAGAGDGYTF
TRBJ2-7 | . | TRBV19 | TRBD1 | TGTGCCAGTAGTACCGGGACAGGGGTTTACGAGCAGTACTTC | CASSTGTGVYEQYF
TRBJ2-1 | . | TRBV12-3/TRBV12-4 | . | TGTGCCAGCAGCCGCGACAGCGAGCAGTTCTTC | CASSRDSEQFF
TRBJ2-7 | . | TRBV19 | TRBD2 | TGTGCCAGTAGCCCGGGGACTAACTACGAGCAGTACTTC | CASSPGTNYEQYF
TRBJ2-5 | . | TRBV7-3 | . | TGTGCCAGCAGCCCCGGAGGGGGGGAAGAGACCCAGTACTTC | CASSPGGGEETQYF
TRBJ2-2 | . | TRBV19 | . | TGTGCCAGTAAGTGGACAACGAACACCGGGGAGCTGTTTTTT | CASKWTTNTGELFF
TRBJ2-3 | few | TRBV30 | . | TGTGCCTGGAGGTCACCCAGTAGCACAGATACGCAGTATTTT | CAWRSPSSTDTQYF
TRBJ2-3 | . | TRBV30 | . | TGTGCCTGGAGGGGAGTCGGGAGCACAGATACGCAGTATTTT | CAWRGVGSTDTQYF
TRBJ2-4 | . | TRBV7-8 | . | TGTGCCAGCAGCCTTCGGACAGCGTTAGCCAAAAACATTCAGTACTTC | CASSLRTALAKNIQYF
TRBJ1-2 | . | TRBV5-4 | . | TGTGCCAGCAGCGAAGGACAGCTCTATGGCTACACCTTC | CASSEGQLYGYTF
TRBJ1-1 | . | TRBV13 | TRBD1 | TGTGCCAGCAGCTCCGGGACAGGGTACACTGAAGCTTTCTTT | CASSSGTGYTEAFF
TRBJ2-5 | . | TRBV23-1 | TRBD2 | TGCGCCAGCAGTCAATCCCAGGAGGGAGGGGAGGAGACCCAGTACTTC | CASSQSQEGGEETQYF